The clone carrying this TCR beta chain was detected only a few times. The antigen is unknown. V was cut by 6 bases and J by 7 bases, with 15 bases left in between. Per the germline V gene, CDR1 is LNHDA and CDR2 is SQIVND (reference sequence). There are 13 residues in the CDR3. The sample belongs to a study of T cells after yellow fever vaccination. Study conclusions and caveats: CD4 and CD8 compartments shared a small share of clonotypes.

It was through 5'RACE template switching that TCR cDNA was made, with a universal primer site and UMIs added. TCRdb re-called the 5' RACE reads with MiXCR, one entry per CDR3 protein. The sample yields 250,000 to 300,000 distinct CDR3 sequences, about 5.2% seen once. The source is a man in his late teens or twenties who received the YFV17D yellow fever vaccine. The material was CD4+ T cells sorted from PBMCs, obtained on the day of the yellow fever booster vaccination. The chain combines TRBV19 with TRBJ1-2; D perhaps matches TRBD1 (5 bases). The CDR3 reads CASSLPQGPGYTF. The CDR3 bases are TGTGCCAGTAGCTTGCCTCAGGGTCCTGGCTACACCTTC.